This T cell receptor beta chain was identified during a study of regulatory T cells in long-lasting Graves disease. Germline V CDR1 and CDR2: MNHEY, SMNVEV (reference sequence). The CDR3 spans 15 residues. Germline trimming cut 2 bases from V and 3 bases from J; bases unmatched to any gene: 5. This clonotype came up many times. Its antigen is not identified. Time point of the sample: newly diagnosed GD, antithyroid drugs for less than 3 months. Following extraction of RNA from PBMCs, that RNA was used to make the TCR library. Arm-PCR of CDR3 regions and iRepertoire HTBI primers were the basis on which TCR beta libraries were built. TCRdb reanalysed the multiplex PCR reads using MiXCR and keeps one entry per CDR3 protein. The sample yields approximately 440,000 distinct CDR3 sequences, 15% to 20% seen once. Findings of the study overall: New patients shared fewer public clonotypes (about 1,000) than persistent patients did (over 2,500).

These sequences were also reported in another study, on T cells in Graves' hyperthyroidism and ophthalmopathy. This second study says: Using the HTBI primer set, a first-round RT-PCR was run on the TCR CDR3.

Sequencing was performed on peripheral blood mononuclear cells (PBMCs), taken at new diagnosis, from a patient treated with antithyroid drugs. This receptor was obtained from a man aged 40-49 years with Graves disease. The chain joins TRBV27 to TRBJ2-7, with 9 positions matching TRBD2. CDR3 region: CASSLVGREGYEQYF. CDR3 nucleotides: TGTGCCAGCAGTTTAGTTGGGCGGGAGGGCTACGAGCAGTACTTC.